Included here is one T cell receptor beta chain sequence, with context. In its sample, this clone was seen a few times. No cognate antigen has been identified for it. No base-level quality is on record; no much larger clone is a single base apart. The cohort comprised fewer than 750 healthy bone marrow donors. At the time of sampling, all cohort members were nominally healthy, though unrecorded immune exposures were likely present. The donor was CMV seronegative and belonged to the group of approximately 320 seronegative cohort members. A peripheral blood sample was provided by each donor, and peripheral blood mononuclear cells were used for TCR beta sequencing. Genomic DNA was extracted from the blood cell samples with the Qiagen DNeasy Blood Extraction Kit. The sample belongs to a study of cytomegalovirus exposure and HLA in healthy donors (dated by TCRdb to the late 2010s). Study-level background: An earlier analysis of a few hundred of the donors reported 250 to 350 Gb of sequence data and 90 million to 120 million unique TCR beta sequences obtained from approximately 180 million T cells. An early release that covered 500 to 800 HLA-typed donors contained 250 to 350 gigabases of sequencing data and tens of millions of unique TCR sequences. Among the roughly 400 genotyped donors, around 81% belonged to the genetic ancestry cluster associated with self-reported Caucasian donors. The study was designed to test whether signatures of past pathogen exposure could be identified by cataloging public T cell receptors. The study used immunosequencing to profile the T cell repertoires of about 670 subjects and linked those repertoires to cytomegalovirus serostatus. Along with the roughly 700-subject first cohort, a separate validation cohort of over a hundred different subjects was used. To predict cytomegalovirus infection status, the study combined high-throughput TCR immunosequencing, statistical association of individual TCRs with disease status, and machine learning. A later analysis re-examined previously published TCR beta repertoires from roughly 720 donors and added high-resolution HLA genotyping to investigate patterns of TCR occurrence. Rather than using new phenotypic data, the later analysis identified candidate immune exposures from TCR beta sequences and from how often those sequences occurred across donors. An earlier analysis of some 600 of the donors applied high-throughput TCR beta sequencing to assess whether each TCR beta V gene segment acted as functional or pseudogenic. Donor age, sex, ethnicity and CMV serostatus were compiled alongside the repertoire data. A later genetic analysis used genome-wide SNP genotypes for about 65% of the 666 donors, treating that subset as a discovery cohort. Every discovery cohort repertoire had been produced on one sequencing platform. Both class I and class II loci were covered by HLA typing, at four-digit resolution. The number of typed donors differed by locus: roughly 629-630 for A, B, C, DRB1 and DQB1; roughly 510 for DQA1; 606 for DPA1; and 400 to 480 for DPB1. Four to six DR-DQ haplotypes were handled as single units for association and clustering because linkage in the cohort was strong. Among some 410 genotyped donors of the cohort, an average of around 220,000 unique TCR beta nucleotide sequences was sequenced per donor, of which about 18% were non-productive. The full study reports these points: The classifier was reported to diagnose cytomegalovirus status with high specificity and sensitivity in both the original cohort and the validation cohort. A later analysis found that TCR association rates varied across HLA loci, with DRB1 alleles showing the most associated TCRs and HLA-C alleles the fewest. While some public TCRs were present in many individuals, most TCR sequences turned up only very rarely across donors. In vitro tests confirmed that three of the cytomegalovirus-associated TCR beta chains recognize cytomegalovirus antigens. Linkage disequilibrium might explain the correlated functional status among segregating V segments, but an unknown experimental factor could not be excluded. Assigning TCR associations to individual alleles was difficult when HLA alleles, especially DR and DQ, strongly co-occurred. The authors suggested that the approach could potentially be extended to other disease states and immunological phenotypes. Immune exposure information for the cohort was limited to CMV serostatus. The study gave a list of under 200 TCR beta chains associated with cytomegalovirus. Because counts were too low, roughly 16 rarely observed V segments, including chromosome 9 orphons, were excluded from the earlier analysis of a few hundred of the donors. Most CMV-associated TCR beta chains appeared to be HLA-restricted in a later analysis, and the HLA associations seemed to be driven largely by CMV exposure. Only TCR beta chains were sequenced in this cohort, and the absence of alpha or paired-chain data limited detectable features. HLA typing was unavailable for some donors at each locus, so association tests used only the typed subset. Roughly uniform sequencing depth across donors was assumed in presence/absence analyses, although this assumption may not hold. Because the 87-base-pair reads could not distinguish some IMGT-functional V segments, including TRBV6-2 and TRBV6-3, those segments were excluded. A further reported finding was that TCR beta sequences accurately predicted the HLA-A and HLA-B alleles for most subjects in the first cohort. In an earlier analysis of roughly 500 of the donors, most TCR beta V segments appeared in productive rearrangements about 87% or about 30% of the time, broadly matching IMGT annotations. A cluster of highly shared sequence variants was judged likely to represent a technical artifact of the sequencing pipeline. An association between a missense DCLRE1C variant and V-gene and J-gene trimming of TCR beta chains was found in a later genetic analysis and replicated in an independent cohort. In a later analysis, several top co-occurrence clusters were reported to appear linked to parvovirus B19, influenza, CMV and Epstein-Barr virus. Compared with equally common non-associated chains, HLA-associated TCR beta chains in a later analysis were more clonally expanded and had lower generation probabilities. A later genetic analysis reported fewer N-insertions in productive TCRs among donors in an Asian-associated ancestry cluster than the roughly 650-donor mean. A later analysis associated 15,000 to 20,000 TCR beta sequences with specific HLA alleles at a false discovery rate of 0.05.

CDR1 and CDR2 (MGHRA, YSYEKL) derive from the germline V gene. Including cysteine and phenylalanine, the CDR3 has 16 amino acids. CDR3 DNA is the only sequence kept; it has 48 bases, read in frame from the first base. At the junction V is shortened by 4 bases and J by 8 bases; bases outside the gene matches: 13. The receptor library was made with the immunoSEQ multiplex PCR assay. The multiplex PCR relied on a mix of 60 forward primers for TCR Vbeta segments and 13 reverse primers for TCR Jbeta segments. The CDR3 region of rearranged TCR beta genes was amplified from genomic DNA by a multiplex PCR assay. The Illumina HiSeq System was used to sequence the amplified TCR beta libraries as 87-base-pair reads. The original pipeline was this. A later analysis counted about 80 million unique TCR beta chains across the 640 or so repertoires, and about 10 million of these chains were shared by at least two donors. To remove PCR and sequencing errors, raw reads were error-corrected and collapsed into unique sequences using a nearest-neighbor algorithm that merged closely related sequences. V, D and J gene segments were assigned by aligning CDR3 sequences to IMGT reference sequences. For a sequence to be retained, a match of at least six nucleotides to both a V gene segment and a J gene segment was required. A rearrangement was called productive if the CDR3 had no stop codons and remained in frame with V and J, and every other rearrangement was called non-productive. CDR3 was defined according to IMGT convention as the region running from the second conserved V-encoded cysteine to the conserved J-encoded phenylalanine. The earlier analysis of more than 450 of the donors excluded sequences that lacked an unambiguous match to a single V gene segment. In an earlier analysis of 450 to 700 of the donors, V segments were called functional above 56.7% productive rearrangements and were called segregating when the between-donor standard deviation exceeded 5%. A statistical classification framework was developed to diagnose cytomegalovirus status using the catalog of TCR beta chain sequences. A later analysis assigned V and J genes by comparing TCR nucleotide sequences with IMGT/GENE-DB human TR gene sequences. A later analysis assigned CDR3 sequences and most-parsimonious VDJ recombination scenarios with the TCRdist pipeline. In a later analysis, every TCR beta chain was defined by the combination of its CDR3 amino acid sequence and its V-gene family, and reads without a unique V-gene family were dropped. As a way to deal with suspected cross-contamination and a sequencing artifact, a later analysis dropped under 600 nucleotide sequences that were highly shared and had low generation probability. In a later analysis, a clonal expansion index was calculated for each public chain from normalized within-repertoire ranks of inferred template counts. In a later analysis, generation probabilities were computed using a VDJ recombination model fitted to out-of-frame rearrangements, and the results were checked against IGoR. Hypergeometric tests were used in a later analysis to score TCR-TCR, TCR-HLA and TCR-CMV co-occurrence, with a repertoire-size bias correction applied to the TCR pairs. To estimate false discovery rates, a later analysis permuted the HLA or CMV assignments 20 times. In a later analysis, co-occurring TCRs were grouped using DBSCAN, with TCRdist sequence similarity added in when clustering inside HLA-allele-positive subsets. Repertoires with fewer than 30,000 or more than 120,000 public chains, plus five repertoires with anomalous nucleotide sharing, were excluded from co-occurrence clustering. The table comes from immuneACCESS by way of TCRdb, which keeps in-frame sequences with V and J called. Part of the clones is missing from these tables; in studies checked, under half for an unresolved V gene and the rest for unknown reasons. V and J calls and clone size are copied from that table; D and trimming were computed from the DNA. This sample holds over 130,000 clones; 61% were observed only once. Together, the top ten hold approximately 1.7% of the sample.

This sequence originates from a male donor in good health and CMV-seronegative. The sequenced sample was PBMCs. The chain is assembled from TRBV4-1 and TRBJ2-1, with TRBD2 identical over 8 junction bases. The nucleotide sequence reads TGCGCCAGCAGCCCAAACCCGGGGGGGCTTTGGTATGAGCAGTTCTTC. Translated, it gives CASSPNPGGLWYEQFF.